This TCR beta chain was sequenced in a study of blood T cell repertoires in COVID-19 (TCRdb year 2020). For context, the study as a whole: The collaborator samples originated in the United States, Italy and Spain and spanned the acute and convalescent phases of COVID-19. The material from the prospective study consisted of cDNA or gDNA derived from T cells, B-cell-depleted T cells, or PBMCs. The repertoires were made available in a free public database intended to serve as a resource for research on the immune response to SARS-CoV-2. The sample metadata nearly always contained a de-identified subject ID, COVID-19 status, age in years and sex. Deeply sampled blood TCRbeta repertoires from subjects exposed to, actively infected with, or recovered from COVID-19 were included in the dataset. HLA class I and class II types, where available, came from metadata supplied by the sample provider rather than from assay-based typing. Samples were obtained from the ongoing ImmuneRACE study (first 160 participants) and from 1,200 or so subjects provided by 6 global collaborators.

A remark on this clone: Its antigen specificity is not known. There are no base qualities to consult, and no much larger clone falls within one base.

V is pruned by 3 bases and J by 4 bases, leaving 7 bases of the junction without a gene match. Via the germline V gene, CDR1 is SNHLY and CDR2 FYNNEI. The CDR3, from cysteine to phenylalanine, totals 15 residues. Only CDR3 DNA is held: 45 bases, read in frame from base 1. The immunoSEQ Assay, a bias-controlled multiplex PCR, was used to amplify TCRbeta CDR3 regions from genomic DNA. Concerning the study's data processing: The number of nucleated cells in each sample was estimated from the amplification of reference gene primers within the assay. To quantify the absolute abundance of each unique TCRbeta CDR3 rearrangement, sequence reads were collapsed and filtered. Productive Simpson clonality was computed per sample as the square root of Simpson's diversity index over productive rearrangements. TCRdb obtained this table from immuneACCESS and retained in-frame rearrangements with V and J assigned. These tables miss some clones; where compared with another copy, unresolved V genes account for less than half of the shortfall, and the remainder is unexplained. D and trimming come from the DNA, and the V and J calls and clone size come from that table. In all, the sample holds over 200,000 clones, and over 75% of those were seen once. The ten largest account for 1.9% of the sample.

Whole blood was collected in K2EDTA tubes by collaborating institutions according to the institutions' own protocols. For TCRbeta analysis, collaborators shipped samples as frozen whole blood, isolated PBMCs, or DNA extracted from either of those sample types. Study-wide conclusions, independent of this receptor: The quantity of clinical and demographic metadata differed by source and by participant and was supplied without curation.

The sequence is built from TRBV2 and TRBJ2-7; 9 middle bases align to TRBD2. The sample taken for sequencing was peripheral blood. The sequence derives from a man in his forties with active or convalescent COVID-19. The encoded CDR3 is CASSDGASGKYEQYF. In nucleotide form, the sequence is TGTGCCAGCAGTGACGGGGCTAGCGGGAAGTACGAGCAGTACTTC. Reference TRBV2 and TRBJ2-7 proteins supply the regions before and after the CDR3; the full variable domain is: EPEVTQTPSHQVTQMGQEVILRCVPISNHLYFYWYRQILGQKVEFLVSFYNNEISEKSEIFDDQFSVERPDGSNFTLKIRSTKLEDSAMYFCASSDGASGKYEQYFGPGTRLTVT.